Presented here are 4 T cell receptor beta chains from one specimen sequenced in a study of blood T cell repertoires in COVID-19. Assay: immunoSEQ multiplex PCR; the TCRdb copy retains only in-frame clones and omits some. The table includes some 62,000 clones, roughly 88% detected once. The sequenced material came from peripheral blood. The source is a woman aged 80 or older with acute or convalescent COVID-19.

Only one count was recorded for this clone. The chain recombines TRBV19 with TRBJ1-3; a possible D gene is TRBD1 (5 bases). Germline assignment: CDR1 LNHDA and CDR2 SQIVND (reference sequence). The CDR3 contains 15 residues. V was pared by 6 bases and J by 1 base, with 13 bases between. The CDR3 here is CASRSGGASGNTIYF. The DNA for the CDR3 is TGTGCCAGTAGGTCGGGGGGTGCTTCTGGAAACACCATATATTTT.

The rearrangement uses TRBV10-2 and TRBJ1-1, with TRBD1 matching 7 bases. Trimming at V came to 4 bases and at J to 4 bases, leaving 3 bases not matched to a gene. Germline-derived CDR1 and CDR2 are WSHSY and SAAADI. The length of the CDR3 is 13 residues. The CDR3, as DNA: TGCGCCAGCAGTGCCCAGGGGGGCACTGAAGCTTTCTTT. This encodes CASSAQGGTEAFF.

The rearrangement joins TRBV19 to TRBJ2-3; 12 nucleotides line up with TRBD2. This CDR3 spans 15 amino acids. The germline V gene has CDR1 LNHDA and CDR2 SQIVND (reference sequence). V was pared by 5 bases and J by 6 bases, with 6 bases of the junction left unmatched. The CDR3 reads CASSRLAGEDDTQYF. Here the CDR3 DNA reads TGTGCCAGTAGTCGACTAGCGGGAGAAGACGATACGCAGTATTTT.

The chain uses TRBV5-6 and TRBJ1-2; maybe TRBD1 (6 bases). Germline CDR1 SGHDT, CDR2 YYEEEE. Trimming pared 3 bases from V and 2 bases from J, leaving 14 bases between. The CDR3 loop spans 15 amino acids. The CDR3 DNA reads TGTGCCAGCAGCTCCGATGGAACAGGGAACTATGGCTACACCTTC. Translating gives CASSSDGTGNYGYTF.